This TCR beta chain was sequenced in a study of control samples from healthy donors and cancer patients (TCRdb year 2020). Preparation of the library involved the immunoSEQ multiplex PCR assay. The immuneACCESS repertoire file appears here via TCRdb, limited to in-frame rearrangements. These files lack a portion of the clones; in checked studies, under half of the deficit traces to unresolved V genes, and the cause of the others is not known. In this sample the table shows 61,000 or so clones, 90% of which occur a single time. The ten largest clones capture about 6.5% of the sample. V loses 6 bases, J loses 3 bases, and the germline ends lie 14 bases apart. Reading the germline V gene gives CDR1 SNHLY and CDR2 FYNNEI. From cysteine to phenylalanine, the CDR3 is 14 amino acids long. Only the CDR3 portion is preserved as DNA: 42 bases, with reading frame beginning at the first base. Turning to this clone: Its antigen is not yet known. Base qualities are not at hand, and no much larger clone is one base apart.

This receptor chain uses TRBV2 and TRBJ1-1; the D gene is possibly TRBD1, with 5 bases matching. The receptor was isolated from a man between 60 and 75 years old with colorectal cancer. Sample: PBMCs. The CDR3 amino acid sequence is: CASRESGGDTEAFF. The DNA sequence follows: TGTGCCAGCAGGGAGTCCGGGGGAGACACTGAAGCTTTCTTT. The full variable domain, with segments outside the CDR3 supplied by the reference TRBV2 and TRBJ1-1 proteins, appears as EPEVTQTPSHQVTQMGQEVILRCVPISNHLYFYWYRQILGQKVEFLVSFYNNEISEKSEIFDDQFSVERPDGSNFTLKIRSTKLEDSAMYFCASRESGGDTEAFFGQGTRLTVV.